The 11 T cell receptor beta chains presented below share a single source sample, sequenced in a study of shared clonotypes between healthy human individuals. The protocol was immunoSEQ multiplex PCR, while the TCRdb copy is restricted to in-frame clones and leaves out a portion. Counted here are about 2.4 million clones, over 85% occurring once; the ten biggest clones make up 0.13% to 0.15%. Specimen: naive CD4+ T cells sorted from blood. Subset indicated: CD45RA+ positively selected. These receptors were obtained from a man younger than 35 in good health.

The chain has TRBV9 and TRBJ2-6; possibly TRBD1 for D (6 bases). Germline V gene data show CDR1 as SGDLS and CDR2 as YYNGEE. V was clipped by 2 bases and J by 2 bases, with 14 bases between them. The CDR3 contains 17 residues. The CDR3 bases are TGTGCCAGCAGCGTCTGGGACAAAAAAACTGGGGCCAACGTCCTGACTTTC. Its translation is CASSVWDKKTGANVLTF.

Comment on this clone: Within the sample, other DNA sequences also encode this same CDR3. The CDR3 region has the DNA TGTGCCAGCAGCCCCCCGGGACTAGCGGTAACAGATACGCAGTATTTT. Protein: CASSPPGLAVTDTQYF. This chain joins TRBV7-9 and TRBJ2-3; 11 nucleotides align to TRBD2. CDR1 is SEHNR and CDR2 is FQNEAQ in the germline V gene (reference sequence). With 5 bases clipped from V and 3 bases from J, the junction kept 7 bases outside the gene matches. The CDR3 runs 16 residues.

V gene TRBV7-9 combines with J gene TRBJ2-5; TRBD1 aligns across 9 bases. The V segment lost 5 bases and the J segment 7 bases; nucleotides outside the gene matches: 14. The CDR3 has 16 amino acids. Germline V gene lookup returns CDR1 SEHNR and CDR2 FQNEAQ (reference sequence). CDR3 DNA: TGTGCCAGCAGCCCCGGGACAGGGCCCATCTTCTGGACCCAGTACTTC. The encoded protein is CASSPGTGPIFWTQYF.

This chain uses TRBV18 with TRBJ2-2, with D possibly called TRBD1 or TRBD2 (5 bases each). V was pared by 3 bases and J by 0 bases, with 11 bases between. CDR1 and CDR2 (germline): KGHSH, LQKENI. The CDR3 sequence is 16 residues long. The CDR3 nucleotides are TGTGCCAGCTCACCCCAGGGACGATCGAACACCGGGGAGCTGTTTTTT. Its translation: CASSPQGRSNTGELFF.

This chain joins TRBV10-1 and TRBJ2-5, with TRBD2 matching over 11 bases. The germline gives CDR1 WNHNN, CDR2 SYGVQD (reference sequence). The CDR3 runs 18 residues. With V trimmed by 8 bases and J by 4 bases, 18 bases remained unmatched. The CDR3 region is CASWEGVGIAGGLETQYF. The CDR3 bases are TGCGCCAGCTGGGAGGGGGTGGGGATAGCGGGAGGGCTAGAGACCCAGTACTTC.

The chain has TRBV5-1 and TRBJ2-7, with TRBD1 as a possible D gene (8 bases). V lost 4 bases and J 4 bases, leaving 18 bases between the germline ends. The CDR3 runs 15 residues. In germline, CDR1 is SGHRS, CDR2 YFSETQ. The CDR3 reads CASSAGQGGLYEQYF. The CDR3 DNA reads TGCGCCAGCAGCGCCGGACAGGGAGGGCTTTACGAGCAGTACTTC.

The CDR3 sequence is CAGQTGVGDTQYF. CDR3 DNA sequence: TGTGCCGGACAAACAGGGGTGGGAGATACGCAGTATTTT. V usage is TRBV10-3 and J usage is TRBJ2-3; 7 bases match TRBD1. The junction had 10 bases not matched to a gene; V was cut back by 11 bases and J by 5 bases. Germline CDR1 is ENHRY and CDR2 is SYGVKD. The CDR3 totals 13 residues.

V gene TRBV7-2 combines with J gene TRBJ2-7, with 7 positions matching TRBD2. This CDR3 comprises 14 residues. The V segment lost 2 bases and the J segment 4 bases; nucleotides outside the gene matches: 5. Germline V CDR1 and CDR2: SGHTA, FQGNSA. The CDR3 DNA sequence: TGTGCCAGCAGCTTACGAGCGGGAAGGTACGAGCAGTACTTC. This translates into CASSLRAGRYEQYF.

This clone was found once. This sample also contains other DNA sequences that code for the same CDR3. The chain uses TRBV19 and TRBJ2-3; TRBD1 might be the D (6 bases). CDR3 length equals 13 residues. The germline gives CDR1 LNHDA, CDR2 SQIVND (reference sequence). The germline V and J ends were trimmed by 1 base and 4 bases, with 6 bases remaining between them. CDR3: CASSIAGADTQYF. CDR3 bases: TGTGCCAGTAGTATAGCAGGGGCAGATACGCAGTATTTT.

V and J are TRBV6-1 and TRBJ1-1; maybe TRBD1 (5 bases). Per the germline V gene, CDR1 is MNHNS and CDR2 is SASEGT. The CDR3 has 14 residues. Trimming removed 1 base from V and 4 bases from J, with 10 bases in between. For the CDR3, the DNA is TGTGCCAGCAGTGAAGAATTGGGGGTCACTGAAGCTTTCTTT. Translated: CASSEELGVTEAFF.

The chain carries TRBV7-2 and TRBJ2-3; 14 bases are shared with TRBD2. After removal of 5 bases from V and 3 bases from J, the junction contained 7 bases not matched to a gene. Germline CDR1 is SGHTA and CDR2 is FQGNSA. The CDR3 runs to 17 residues. CDR3 DNA: TGTGCCAGCAGCAAGGGGACTAGCGGGAGTGGGACAGATACGCAGTATTTT. Translated, it gives CASSKGTSGSGTDTQYF.